This T cell receptor (beta chain) was identified in a study of cytomegalovirus exposure and HLA in healthy donors. TCRdb's table, derived via immunoSEQ multiplex PCR, lists solely in-frame clones and lacks some. The table records 200,000 to 300,000 clones, approximately 87% of them present only once. V was trimmed by 6 bases and J by 2 bases, leaving 19 bases between them. The CDR3 contains 16 residues. Germline CDR1 is MDHEN and CDR2 is SYDVKM. The rearrangement links TRBV28 to TRBJ2-5, with D perhaps matching TRBD2 (7 bases). Input material: PBMCs. This receptor was taken from a man in his late teens or twenties in good health and CMV-seronegative. The CDR3: CASSVGGQGGQETQYF. In nucleotides, the CDR3 is TGTGCCAGCAGCGTTGGGGGGCAGGGAGGGCAAGAGACCCAGTACTTC.